This is a list of T cell receptor beta chains from one sample in a study of regulatory T cells in long-lasting Graves disease. MiXCR was run by TCRdb on the multiplex PCR reads, yielding one entry per CDR3 protein. The sample has 200,000 to 250,000 distinct CDR3 sequences; around a fifth are singletons. This same sample was also part of a study on T cells in Graves' hyperthyroidism and ophthalmopathy.

The specimen comprised peripheral blood mononuclear cells (PBMCs), sampled at new diagnosis, from a patient treated with antithyroid drugs. The receptors stem from a woman in her thirties with Graves disease. The CDR3 runs from the conserved cysteine through the conserved F or W. The D gene is left open where the match is weak.

J | D | V | CDR3
TRBJ1-1 | TRBD1 | TRBV7-3 | CASSLTPPGQGGSTEAFF
TRBJ2-2 | - | TRBV3-1 | CASSRLPGLNTGELFF
TRBJ1-1 | - | TRBV20-1 | CSARSGQSYTEAFF
TRBJ2-1 | TRBD1 | TRBV5-1 | CASSLPGQGLNEQFF
TRBJ1-5 | TRBD1 | TRBV6-2/TRBV6-3 | CASSSFRGPSGNQPQHF
TRBJ2-7 | - | TRBV6-2/TRBV6-3 | CASSYGTPYEQYF
TRBJ2-2 | TRBD1 | TRBV2 | CASSADRGPNTGELFF
TRBJ1-2 | - | TRBV4-2 | CASSQDSPTHGYTF
TRBJ2-2 | - | TRBV5-6 | CASSLVSGTGELFF
TRBJ1-2 | TRBD1 | TRBV30 | CAWKGNLRDSYNYGYTF
TRBJ2-2 | TRBD2 | TRBV28 | CASSLLAGFVTGELFF
TRBJ2-1 | - | TRBV20-1 | CSGLPSYNEQFF
TRBJ2-2 | TRBD2 | TRBV5-1 | CASSLSGSRTGELFF
TRBJ2-1 | TRBD2 | TRBV6-1 | CASRSPSGGDNEQFF
TRBJ2-3 | TRBD2 | TRBV20-1 | CSATHLAGGTTTDTQYF
TRBJ2-1 | TRBD2 | TRBV28 | CASSSPRVAGTSGEQFF
TRBJ1-6 | - | TRBV7-2 | CASSLDWRSPLHF
TRBJ2-1 | TRBD1 | TRBV6-2/TRBV6-3 | CASSYGTGVYNEQFF
TRBJ2-5 | - | TRBV14 | CASSRLGETQYF
TRBJ2-1 | TRBD2 | TRBV19 | CASTLNLAARYNEQFF
- | - | TRBV11-2 | CASSPKGGEGQQQFF
TRBJ2-2 | - | TRBV11-3 | CASSQAGPRGTGELFF
TRBJ1-2 | - | TRBV20-1 | CSASGHYGYTF
TRBJ2-5 | TRBD1 | TRBV3-1 | CASSQNWGQASQETQYF
TRBJ1-5 | - | TRBV27 | CASSKGGNQPQHF
TRBJ1-1 | - | TRBV19 | CASSTPDRLYTEAFF
TRBJ1-1 | - | TRBV19 | CASRPRGSLGTEAFF
TRBJ2-3 | - | TRBV27 | CASVRLAEGLRTDTQYF
TRBJ2-5 | TRBD2 | TRBV7-3 | CASSLGLAGDETQYF
TRBJ2-1 | TRBD2 | TRBV20-1 | CSARTTGAGGRNEQFF
TRBJ1-1 | - | TRBV28 | CASSLKGEFDANTEAFF
TRBJ2-5 | - | TRBV6-2/TRBV6-3 | CASSLRGGKETQYF
TRBJ1-5 | - | TRBV5-5 | CASSGQPEVRQPQHF
TRBJ1-2 | - | TRBV4-1 | CASSQEAGYGYTF
TRBJ1-1 | TRBD1 | TRBV28 | CASSLLGQGDPEAFF
TRBJ1-1 | - | TRBV27 | CASSSQDLNTEAFF
TRBJ1-5 | - | TRBV6-5 | CASSLGLGRGDQPQHF
TRBJ1-2 | - | TRBV29-1 | CSVTAGYRRNYGYTF
TRBJ2-1 | TRBD2 | TRBV24-1 | CATTLGGLVDNEQFF
TRBJ2-1 | - | TRBV7-3 | CASSLGLTSGDEQFF
TRBJ2-3 | - | TRBV11-3 | CASSLDGSYNTDTQYF
TRBJ1-5 | TRBD1 | TRBV27 | CASSRQGMDQPQHF
TRBJ1-1 | - | TRBV6-2/TRBV6-3 | CASSLQGPLLNTEAFF
TRBJ2-3 | - | TRBV4-1 | CASSQDPQDVRGGDTQYF
TRBJ2-3 | TRBD1 | TRBV18 | CASSQRTGSDDTQYF
TRBJ1-2 | TRBD1 | TRBV7-9 | CASSLARGLGGYTF
TRBJ1-1 | - | TRBV6-1 | CASSEEAGHWNEAFF
TRBJ2-1 | - | TRBV6-1 | CASSDRDVEQFF
TRBJ2-2 | TRBD1 | TRBV7-9 | CASTLPGQGDTGELFF
TRBJ2-2 | TRBD2 | TRBV19 | CASSKRGAGTGELFF
TRBJ2-7 | - | TRBV11-2 | CASSSPGGISPETWGRRPDEQYF